These 2 T cell receptor beta chains originate from one sample sequenced in a study of naive and memory T cell subsets. Two oligonucleotides, mixed equimolar, formed the beta constant-region primer covering TRBC1 and TRBC2. Via MiXCR, TCRdb re-called the UMI-ligation and nested PCR reads, giving one row per CDR3 protein. The table has around 160,000 distinct CDR3 sequences, about a sixth seen once; the top ten hold about 0.15%. Sequencing was performed on naive CD4+ T cells from blood. These receptor sequences come from a human donor in good health.

The chain recombines TRBV28 with TRBJ2-1; D is perhaps TRBD2 (6 bases). The CDR3 is 17 amino acids. V was clipped by 6 bases and J by 14 bases, with 32 bases between them. Germline V gene lookup returns CDR1 MDHEN and CDR2 SYDVKM. This CDR3 is CASSRRGRGSLAQYKFF. In DNA form, the CDR3 reads TGTGCCAGCAGCCGCCGGGGCCGAGGGTCACTAGCCCAATACAAGTTCTTC.

This clonotype was picked up a small number of times. This chain connects TRBV4-1 to TRBJ2-7; 9 nucleotides line up with TRBD2. This CDR3 is 18 amino acids long. The germline gives CDR1 MGHRA, CDR2 YSYEKL. V lost 1 base, J lost 2 bases, and 12 bases stayed unmatched. The CDR3 sequence is CASSQGVSGREGPYEQYF. The CDR3 DNA is TGCGCCAGCAGCCAAGGTGTTTCGGGGCGGGAGGGCCCCTACGAGCAGTACTTC.